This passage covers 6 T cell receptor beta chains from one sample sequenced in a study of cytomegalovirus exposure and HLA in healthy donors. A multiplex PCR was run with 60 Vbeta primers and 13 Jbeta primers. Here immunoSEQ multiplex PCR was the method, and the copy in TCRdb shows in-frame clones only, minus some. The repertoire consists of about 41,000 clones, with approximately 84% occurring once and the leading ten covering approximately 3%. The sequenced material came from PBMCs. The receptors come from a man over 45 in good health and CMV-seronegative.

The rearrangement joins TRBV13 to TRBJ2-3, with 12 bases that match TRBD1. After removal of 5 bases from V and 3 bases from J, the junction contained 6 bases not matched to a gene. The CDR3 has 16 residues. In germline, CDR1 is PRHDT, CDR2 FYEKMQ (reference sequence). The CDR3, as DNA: TGTGCCAGCAGCCCCCGGGACAGGGGGCCGACAGATACGCAGTATTTT. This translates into CASSPRDRGPTDTQYF.

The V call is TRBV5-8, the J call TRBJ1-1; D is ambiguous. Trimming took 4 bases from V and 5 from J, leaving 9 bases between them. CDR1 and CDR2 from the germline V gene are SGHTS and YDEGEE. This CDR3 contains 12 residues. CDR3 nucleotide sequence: TGTGCCAGCAGCGCCGGGAGAACTGAAGCTTTCTTT. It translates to CASSAGRTEAFF.

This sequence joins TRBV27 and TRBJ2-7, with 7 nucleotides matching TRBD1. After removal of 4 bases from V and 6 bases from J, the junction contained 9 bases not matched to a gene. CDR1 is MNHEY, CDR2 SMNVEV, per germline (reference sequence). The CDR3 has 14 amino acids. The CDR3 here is CASSYVDRAGEQYF. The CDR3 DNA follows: TGTGCCAGCAGTTACGTTGACAGGGCAGGCGAGCAGTACTTC.

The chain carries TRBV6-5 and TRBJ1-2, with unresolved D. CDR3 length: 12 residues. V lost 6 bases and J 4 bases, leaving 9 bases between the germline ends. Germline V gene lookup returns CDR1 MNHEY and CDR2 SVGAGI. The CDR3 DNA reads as TGTGCCAGCAGACAGCATACCTATGGCTACACCTTC. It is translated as CASRQHTYGYTF.

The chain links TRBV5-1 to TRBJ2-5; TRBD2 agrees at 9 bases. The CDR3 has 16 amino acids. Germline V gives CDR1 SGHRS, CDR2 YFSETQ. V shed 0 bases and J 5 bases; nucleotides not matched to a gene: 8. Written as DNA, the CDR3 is TGCGCCAGCAGCTTGGCCCTAGCGGGGCCGGGGGAGACCCAGTACTTC. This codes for CASSLALAGPGETQYF.

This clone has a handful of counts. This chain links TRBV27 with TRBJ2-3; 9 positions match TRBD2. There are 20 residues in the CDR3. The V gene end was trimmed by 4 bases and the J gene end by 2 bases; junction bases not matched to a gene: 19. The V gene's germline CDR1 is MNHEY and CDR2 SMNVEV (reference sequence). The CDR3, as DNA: TGTGCCAGCAGTTCAATTTTTTCAATCAATAGCGGGGGATACACAGATACGCAGTATTTT. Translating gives CASSSIFSINSGGYTDTQYF.